This T cell receptor (beta chain) comes out of a study of blood T cell repertoires in COVID-19. Study details: From the United States, Italy and Spain came samples of acute and convalescent COVID-19. Nucleic acid was either cDNA or gDNA, and it came from T cells, B-cell-depleted T cells, or PBMCs.

CDR1 and CDR2 from the germline V gene are KGHDR and SFDVKD. The CDR3 runs 12 residues. The V end lost 4 bases, the J end lost 5 bases, and 5 bases lay between the germline ends. Note on this clone: Other nucleotide sequences from this sample produce the same CDR3.

Per the original methods: Nucleated cell counts were estimated from reference gene primer amplification. The method was immunoSEQ multiplex PCR; TCRdb's version includes in-frame clones alone and lacks a portion of them. The DNA gave D and trimming, while V, J and clone size come from that table. Among approximately 450,000 clones listed, around 89% were seen once. Sequencing was done on a sample of peripheral blood. This chain uses TRBV24-1 with TRBJ1-5; D is ambiguous. The clonotype comes from a woman in her 30s with acute or convalescent COVID-19. The CDR3 DNA follows: TGTGCCACCAGTGACCAGGATCAGCCCCAGCATTTT. It encodes CATSDQDQPQHF.